This entry is about one TCR beta chain. Antigen: not known. One entry per CDR3 protein results from TCRdb running MiXCR on the reads. The data show hundreds of thousands of distinct CDR3 sequences, 33% seen once. This record belongs to a study of T cell repertoires in cytomegalovirus infection. For the study at large: The study used recently identified HLA-C-restricted and well-studied HLA-B-restricted CMV epitopes. Indications came from public TCR beta signatures; they pointed to CMV infection and to a matching HLA type.

Whole-study findings and limits: Cumulative public TCR beta family frequency identified CMV carriers with the relevant HLA. Within the response measured ex vivo, HLA-C-restricted CMV-specific TCR beta clonotypes were dominant.

This TCR was recovered from a human donor in good health (CMV status not recorded). Some clones in this sample may be carry-over from other donors' samples. Sequencing used cultured PBMCs, obtained from culture after CMV antigen stimulation.

CDR3 in amino acids: CASSRGTDTDTQYF. CDR3 nucleotide sequence: TGTGCCAGCAGCCGTGGGACAGACACAGATACGCAGTATTTT. The chain uses TRBV5-4 and TRBJ2-3; 7 bases are shared with TRBD1. The CDR3 consists of 14 residues. Germline V gene lookup returns CDR1 SGHNT and CDR2 YYREEE (reference sequence). The ends lost 4 bases at V and 2 bases at J; junction bases unmatched: 4.